One and the same sample provided the 22 T cell receptor beta chains below, sequenced in a study of spatial heterogeneity in lung cancer. Study conclusions and caveats: Tracking of tumor mutation counts was seen in expanded intratumoral alpha and beta TCR counts.

The time point: sample taken at primary tumor resection. From the 5' RACE reads, TCRdb called clonotypes with MiXCR, one entry per CDR3 protein. This table has roughly 8,500 distinct CDR3 sequences, about 9.9% appearing once. Antigens of these TCRs are unknown. The sequencing here drew on lung tumor tissue, taken at surgery. These receptors originate from a male donor with early-stage non-small cell lung cancer.

By share, this clonotype counts as medium-sized (0.01 to 0.1%). The V and J genes are TRBV6-2 or TRBV6-3 and TRBJ2-7; D may be TRBD1 or TRBD2 (5 bases each). The CDR3 has 16 amino acids. CDR1 is MNHEY and CDR2 is SVGEGT in the germline V gene. V lost 7 bases to trimming and J lost 6 bases, with 25 bases between them. The CDR3 DNA follows: TGTGCCAGCAAAAGGGACGGGTCTGAACCACCTAGCGAGCAGTACTTC. Residues: CASKRDGSEPPSEQYF.

The rearrangement joins TRBV6-2 or TRBV6-3 to TRBJ2-1; tentative D call: TRBD2 (6 bases). This CDR3 has 13 residues. Germline V gene sequence: CDR1 MNHEY, CDR2 SVGEGT. V lost 4 bases to trimming and J lost 4 bases, with 8 bases between them. CDR3 region: CASSWDSYNEQFF. The CDR3 DNA is TGTGCCAGCAGTTGGGACTCTTACAATGAGCAGTTCTTC.

In this sample, this clonotype is medium-sized (0.01 to 0.1%). The chain combines TRBV11-2 with TRBJ1-5, with a weak D call TRBD1 (5 bases). V gave up 5 bases and J gave up 2 bases, with 13 bases separating them. Germline CDR1 and CDR2: SGHAT and FQNNGV. The CDR3 length is 15 residues. CDR3 coding DNA: TGTGCCAGCAGCGTGCAGGGTACGGGCAATCAGCCCCAGCATTTT. Its protein product is CASSVQGTGNQPQHF.

Many counts were recorded for this clonotype. The chain employs TRBV18 and TRBJ2-2; D possibly corresponds to TRBD2 (6 bases). Germline V gene sequence: CDR1 KGHSH, CDR2 LQKENI. The CDR3 is made up of 15 amino acids. Trimming took off 1 base at V and 3 bases at J, with 9 bases between the two ends. CDR3: CASSPQLADTGELFF. In DNA, the CDR3 is TGTGCCAGCTCACCACAACTAGCCGACACCGGGGAGCTGTTTTTT.

The rearrangement joins TRBV28 to TRBJ2-1; tentatively, D is TRBD1 (6 bases). There are 16 residues in the CDR3. The germline V gene encodes CDR1 MDHEN and CDR2 SYDVKM. V lost 4 bases and J lost 7, with 20 bases in between. CDR3 sequence (DNA): TGTGCCAGCAGTTCCCAACAGGGCTCCGCCAAAAATGAGCAGTTCTTC. Protein: CASSSQQGSAKNEQFF.

This clonotype was observed many times. The chain joins TRBV5-1 to TRBJ1-2, with D possibly being TRBD1 (6 bases). The V gene's germline CDR1 is SGHRS and CDR2 YFSETQ. This CDR3 has 15 amino acids. V dropped 7 bases and J dropped 7 bases, with 23 bases sitting between them. The CDR3 spells CASAPGDISPRGYTF. In DNA form, the CDR3 reads TGCGCCAGCGCTCCGGGGGACATCTCTCCCCGTGGCTACACCTTC. Full variable domain (remainder filled in from reference TRBV5-1 and TRBJ1-2): KAGVTQTPRYLIKTRGQQVTLSCSPISGHRSVSWYQQTPGQGLQFLFEYFSETQRNKGNFPGRFSGRQFSNSRSEMNVSTLELGDSALYLCASAPGDISPRGYTFGSGTRLTVV.

In regard to this clonotype: A much more abundant neighbour one base away suggests this may be a read error. The chain recombines TRBV30 with TRBJ2-7, with no clear D. This CDR3 is built from 14 residues. Germline CDR1 and CDR2: GTSNPN and SVGIG (reference sequence). CDR3: CAWSLRNSGYVQYF. CDR3 DNA: TGTGCCTGGAGCCTTCGTAATTCGGGCTACGTGCAGTACTTC.

This clonotype was detected ten times or more. The chain joins TRBV18 to TRBJ1-1, with D unresolved. CDR1 is KGHSH and CDR2 is LQKENI in the germline V gene. The CDR3 spans 14 residues. The ends were cut back, 1 base at V and 0 bases at J, with 6 bases in the middle. The CDR3 loop reads CASSPQTMNTEAFF. The CDR3 DNA follows: TGTGCCAGCTCACCACAGACCATGAACACTGAAGCTTTCTTT.

V usage is TRBV5-1 and J usage is TRBJ1-6; no clear D gene. This CDR3 spans 13 amino acids. V was pared by 0 bases and J by 9 bases, with 7 bases between. CDR1 and CDR2 (germline): SGHRS, YFSETQ. The CDR3 reads CASSLEVSSPLHF. CDR3 DNA: TGCGCCAGCAGCTTGGAGGTGAGTTCACCCCTCCACTTT.

This clonotype rates as medium-sized. J is TRBJ2-5 and V is TRBV30; no clear D. There are 15 residues in the CDR3. CDR1 and CDR2 from the germline V gene are GTSNPN and SVGIG (reference sequence). V lost 0 bases and J lost 5, with 16 bases in between. CDR3 coding DNA: TGTGCCTGGAGTGTTACCCGTCCCTTCGTGGAGACCCAGTACTTC. It yields the protein CAWSVTRPFVETQYF. Filled out from reference TRBV30 and TRBJ2-5, the complete variable domain reads SQTIHQWPATLVQPVGSPLSLECTVEGTSNPNLYWYRQAAGRGLQLLFYSVGIGQISSEVPQNLSASRPQDRQFILSSKKLLLSDSGFYLCAWSVTRPFVETQYFGPGTRLLVL.

This clonotype is medium-sized within its sample. The gene calls are TRBV6-6 and TRBJ1-5, with 7 bases fitting TRBD1. The CDR3 contains 14 residues. Germline V lookup: CDR1 MNHNY, CDR2 SVGAGI (reference sequence). Germline trimming cut 8 bases from V and 7 bases from J; bases unmatched to any gene: 11. CDR3 in DNA: TGTGCCAGCGTTCAAAGGGGGCAGGGACAGCCCCAGCATTTT. Translation gives CASVQRGQGQPQHF.

This clonotype was seen a few times. The V gene is TRBV7-2, the J gene TRBJ1-6; D unclear. V lost 4 bases to trimming and J lost 11 bases, with 9 bases between them. The CDR3 sequence is 12 residues long. Germline lookup yields CDR1 SGHTA and CDR2 FQGNSA. The CDR3 is CASSSSAPPLHF. In nucleotides, the CDR3 is TGTGCCAGCAGCTCCTCGGCTCCACCCCTCCACTTT. Variable domain in full (rest from reference TRBV7-2 and TRBJ1-6): GAGVSQSPSNKVTEKGKDVELRCDPISGHTALYWYRQSLGQGLEFLIYFQGNSAPDKSGLPSDRFSAERTGGSVSTLTIQRTQQEDSAVYLCASSSSAPPLHFGNGTRLTVT.

The V gene is TRBV7-2, the J gene TRBJ2-3; D not resolved. V was shortened by 4 bases and J by 6 bases, with 8 bases between the two germline ends. The CDR3 spans 12 residues. Germline CDR1 and CDR2: SGHTA and FQGNSA. CDR3 in amino acids: CASSSVRDTQYF. The CDR3 DNA reads as TGTGCCAGCAGCTCGGTTCGCGATACGCAGTATTTT. The entire variable domain, with the rest obtained from reference TRBV7-2 and TRBJ2-3, is as follows: GAGVSQSPSNKVTEKGKDVELRCDPISGHTALYWYRQSLGQGLEFLIYFQGNSAPDKSGLPSDRFSAERTGGSVSTLTIQRTQQEDSAVYLCASSSVRDTQYFGPGTRLTVL.

This clonotype is judged medium-sized. This chain uses TRBV11-2 with TRBJ2-7; D ambiguous. Per germline, CDR1 SGHAT and CDR2 FQNNGV. The CDR3 covers 15 residues. V was pared by 6 bases and J by 0 bases, with 15 bases between. The CDR3 DNA sequence: TGTGCCAGCAGTTCGGACGTGCTGAGCTCCTACGAGCAGTACTTC. This codes for CASSSDVLSSYEQYF. Full variable domain (rest looked up from reference TRBV11-2 and TRBJ2-7): EAGVAQSPRYKIIEKRQSVAFWCNPISGHATLYWYQQILGQGPKLLIQFQNNGVVDDSQLPKDRFSAERLKGVDSTLKIQPAKLEDSAVYLCASSSDVLSSYEQYFGPGTRLTVT.

This clonotype qualifies as medium-sized. The rearrangement links TRBV7-2 to TRBJ2-1; TRBD1 might be the D (6 bases). Germline CDR1 is SGHTA and CDR2 is FQGNSA. The length of the CDR3 is 16 residues. The V end was cut by 1 base, the J end by 7 bases, with 17 bases between. In DNA form, the CDR3 reads TGTGCCAGCAGCTTAGTAGGGGGAGAGGGGAAAAATGAGCAGTTCTTC. Translation: CASSLVGGEGKNEQFF.

This clonotype is medium-sized (0.01 to 0.1%). The rearrangement links TRBV11-2 to TRBJ1-1; a possible D gene is TRBD1 (6 bases). CDR1 and CDR2 (germline): SGHAT, FQNNGV. Trimming pared 0 bases from V and 0 bases from J, leaving 17 bases between. CDR3 length: 18 residues. CDR3 in DNA: TGTGCCAGCAGCTTAGATAGCCAGGGGCGACGGATGAACACTGAAGCTTTCTTT. Its translation: CASSLDSQGRRMNTEAFF. The entire variable domain, with the rest obtained from reference TRBV11-2 and TRBJ1-1, is as follows: EAGVAQSPRYKIIEKRQSVAFWCNPISGHATLYWYQQILGQGPKLLIQFQNNGVVDDSQLPKDRFSAERLKGVDSTLKIQPAKLEDSAVYLCASSLDSQGRRMNTEAFFGQGTRLTVV.

This clonotype was detected many times. The chain is built from TRBV15 and TRBJ2-4; TRBD1 agrees at 11 bases. The CDR3 covers 15 residues. CDR1 LNHNV and CDR2 YYDKDF come from the germline V gene (reference sequence). The V and J ends lost 0 bases and 8 bases, in that order; junction bases with no gene match: 3. The CDR3 loop is CATSREWGQGDIQYF. CDR3 DNA sequence: TGTGCCACCAGCAGAGAATGGGGACAGGGGGACATTCAGTACTTC.

V is TRBV12-3 or TRBV12-4 and J is TRBJ2-6; 12 bases map to TRBD2. The ends lost 4 bases at V and 4 bases at J; junction bases unmatched: 5. This CDR3 region has 17 residues. CDR3 amino acids: CASSSSGRASGANVLTF. The CDR3 nucleotides read TGTGCCAGCAGTTCTAGCGGGAGGGCCTCCGGGGCCAACGTCCTGACTTTC.

Within the sample, this clonotype is medium-sized (0.01 to 0.1%). The J gene is TRBJ2-5, the V gene TRBV7-2; D is perhaps TRBD2 (5 bases). The germline gives CDR1 SGHTA, CDR2 FQGNSA. V lost 5 bases to trimming and J lost 6 bases, with 10 bases between them. The CDR3 consists of 12 residues. The CDR3 reads CASSGSGKTQYF. The CDR3 region has the DNA TGTGCCAGCAGCGGCTCCGGGAAGACCCAGTACTTC.

This clonotype occurred a few times. The genes are TRBV28 and TRBJ2-5; D is ambiguous. The CDR3 sequence is 12 residues long. From germline, CDR1 is MDHEN and CDR2 SYDVKM. The V and J ends lost 5 bases and 5 bases respectively, with 9 bases between them. CDR3 sequence reads: CASSVLSETQYF. CDR3 bases: TGTGCCAGCAGTGTGCTCTCGGAGACCCAGTACTTC.

This clonotype was counted between two and nine times. The V gene is TRBV28, the J gene TRBJ1-2, with D unresolved. The CDR3 covers 15 residues. V was shortened by 7 bases and J by 4 bases, with 19 bases between the two germline ends. Germline assignment: CDR1 MDHEN and CDR2 SYDVKM. The CDR3 DNA is TGTGCCAGCATCCCATTGGGGAAGATGGCCTATGGCTACACCTTC. Translated: CASIPLGKMAYGYTF.

Sample share makes this clonotype medium-sized. The V call is TRBV5-1, the J call TRBJ1-1; 7 positions match TRBD1. Germline CDR1 and CDR2: SGHRS and YFSETQ. The J segment lost 5 bases and the V segment lost 4 bases, leaving 5 bases of the junction unmatched. The CDR3 runs to 13 residues. CDR3 coding DNA: TGCGCCAGCAGCGTAGCAGGGGGGACTGAAGCTTTCTTT. Translation: CASSVAGGTEAFF.